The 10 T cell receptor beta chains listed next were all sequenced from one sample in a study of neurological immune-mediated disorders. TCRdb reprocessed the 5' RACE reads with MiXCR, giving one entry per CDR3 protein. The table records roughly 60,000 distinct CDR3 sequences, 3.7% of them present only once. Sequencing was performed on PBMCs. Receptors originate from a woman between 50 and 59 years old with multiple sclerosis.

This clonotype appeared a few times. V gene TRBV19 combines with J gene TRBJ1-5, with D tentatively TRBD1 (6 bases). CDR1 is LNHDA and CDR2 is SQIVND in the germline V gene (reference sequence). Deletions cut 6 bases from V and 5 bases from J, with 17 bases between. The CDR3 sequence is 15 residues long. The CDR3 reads CASSPLRGGHQPQHF. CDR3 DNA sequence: TGTGCCAGTAGCCCCCTGCGGGGGGGGCATCAGCCCCAGCATTTT.

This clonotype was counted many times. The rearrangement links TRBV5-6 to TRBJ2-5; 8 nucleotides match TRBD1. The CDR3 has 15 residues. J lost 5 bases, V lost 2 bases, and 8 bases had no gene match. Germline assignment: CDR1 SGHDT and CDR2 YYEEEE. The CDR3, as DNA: TGTGCCAGCAGCTTCCCCGCAGGGGGCGCGGAGACCCAGTACTTC. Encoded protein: CASSFPAGGAETQYF.

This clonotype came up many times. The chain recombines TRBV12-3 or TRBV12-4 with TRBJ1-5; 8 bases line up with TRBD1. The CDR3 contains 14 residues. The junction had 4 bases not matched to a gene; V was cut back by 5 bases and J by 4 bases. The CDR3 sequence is CASSRTGGNQPQHF. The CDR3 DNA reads TGTGCCAGCAGTCGTACAGGGGGTAATCAGCCCCAGCATTTT.

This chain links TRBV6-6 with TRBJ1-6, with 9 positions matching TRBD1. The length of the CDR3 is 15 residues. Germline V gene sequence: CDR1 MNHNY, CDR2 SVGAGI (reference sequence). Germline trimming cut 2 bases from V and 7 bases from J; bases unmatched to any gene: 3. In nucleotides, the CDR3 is TGTGCCAGCAGTTACCGAGGACAGGGGAATTCACCCCTCCACTTT. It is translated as CASSYRGQGNSPLHF.

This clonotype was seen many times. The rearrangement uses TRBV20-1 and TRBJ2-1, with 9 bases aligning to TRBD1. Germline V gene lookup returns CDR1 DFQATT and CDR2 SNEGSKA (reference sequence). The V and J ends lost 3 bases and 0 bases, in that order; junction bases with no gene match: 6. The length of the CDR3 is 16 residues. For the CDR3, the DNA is TGCAGTGCTAGCGGGACAGGGATCGGCTCCTACAATGAGCAGTTCTTC. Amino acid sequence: CSASGTGIGSYNEQFF.

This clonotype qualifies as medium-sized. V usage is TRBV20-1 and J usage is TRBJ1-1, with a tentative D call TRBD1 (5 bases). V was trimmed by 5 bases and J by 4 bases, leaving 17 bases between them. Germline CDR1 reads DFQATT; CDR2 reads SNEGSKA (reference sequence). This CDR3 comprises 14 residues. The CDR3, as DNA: TGCAGTGCTGAGCGGACAAGGGAGGGCACTGAAGCTTTCTTT. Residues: CSAERTREGTEAFF.

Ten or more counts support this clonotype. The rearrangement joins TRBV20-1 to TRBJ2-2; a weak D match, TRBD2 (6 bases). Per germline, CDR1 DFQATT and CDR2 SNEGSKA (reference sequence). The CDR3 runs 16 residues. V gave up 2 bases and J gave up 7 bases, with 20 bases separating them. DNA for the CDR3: TGCAGTGCTAGACCCCCGACGGCGGGAAAGATCGGGGAGCTGTTTTTT. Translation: CSARPPTAGKIGELFF.

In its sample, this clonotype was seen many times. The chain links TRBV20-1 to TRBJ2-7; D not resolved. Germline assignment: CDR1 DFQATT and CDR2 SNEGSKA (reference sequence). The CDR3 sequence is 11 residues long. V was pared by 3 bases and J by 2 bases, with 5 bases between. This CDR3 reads CSASGPYEQYF. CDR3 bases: TGCAGTGCTAGTGGGCCCTACGAGCAGTACTTC.

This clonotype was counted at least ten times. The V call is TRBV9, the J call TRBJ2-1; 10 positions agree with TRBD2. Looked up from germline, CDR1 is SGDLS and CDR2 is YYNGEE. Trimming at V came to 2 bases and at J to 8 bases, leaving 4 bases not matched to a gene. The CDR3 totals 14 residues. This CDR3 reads CASSVSSGSYEQFF. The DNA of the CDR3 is TGTGCCAGCAGCGTTTCTAGCGGGAGTTATGAGCAGTTCTTC.

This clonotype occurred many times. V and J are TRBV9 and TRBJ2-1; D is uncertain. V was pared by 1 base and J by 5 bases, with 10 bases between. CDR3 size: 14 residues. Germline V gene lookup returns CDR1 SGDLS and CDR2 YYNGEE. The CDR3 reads CASSVYGQDNEQFF. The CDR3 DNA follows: TGTGCCAGCAGCGTATACGGGCAGGACAATGAGCAGTTCTTC.